These 25 T cell receptor beta chains originate from one sample sequenced in a study of cytomegalovirus exposure and HLA in healthy donors. The protocol was immunoSEQ multiplex PCR, while the TCRdb copy is restricted to in-frame clones and leaves out a portion. In the table there are 110,000 or so clones, about 83% of which are singletons. Sequencing was performed on PBMCs. Receptors were obtained from a man between 18 and 35 years old in good health and CMV-seronegative.

This chain links TRBV10-3 with TRBJ2-3; TRBD2 agrees at 8 bases. This CDR3 region has 13 residues. Germline-derived CDR1 and CDR2 are ENHRY and SYGVKD. J lost 4 bases, V lost 10 bases, and 7 bases had no gene match. The CDR3 sequence is CATRGLDADTQYF. CDR3 bases: TGTGCCACCCGGGGACTAGACGCAGATACGCAGTATTTT.

The chain couples TRBV30 to TRBJ2-1; 7 nucleotides agree with TRBD1. J lost 4 bases, V lost 3 bases, and 6 bases had no gene match. Germline assignment: CDR1 GTSNPN and CDR2 SVGIG (reference sequence). The CDR3 is 14 residues long. The CDR3 sequence is CAWRRSGGYNEQFF. DNA of the CDR3: TGTGCCTGGAGGAGGTCAGGGGGATACAATGAGCAGTTCTTC.

The chain is built from TRBV25-1 and TRBJ2-1, with TRBD2 identical over 7 bases. CDR3 length equals 14 residues. V was pared by 3 bases and J by 7 bases, with 6 bases of the junction left unmatched. Per the germline V gene, CDR1 is MGHDK and CDR2 is SYGVNS. CDR3 bases: TGTGCCAGCAGTGATCCCGGGACTAAGAATGAGCAGTTCTTC. Residues: CASSDPGTKNEQFF. The full variable domain, with the rest looked up from reference TRBV25-1 and TRBJ2-1, is EADIYQTPRYLVIGTGKKITLECSQTMGHDKMYWYQQDPGMELHLIHYSYGVNSTEKGDLSSESTVSRIRTEHFPLTLESARPSHTSQYLCASSDPGTKNEQFFGPGTRLTVL.

V gene TRBV27 combines with J gene TRBJ1-2, with D possibly matching TRBD1 (6 bases). This CDR3 region has 15 residues. Per the germline V gene, CDR1 is MNHEY and CDR2 is SMNVEV (reference sequence). V dropped 5 bases and J dropped 4 bases, with 17 bases sitting between them. The CDR3 sequence: CASSPQPRDIYGYTF. CDR3 sequence (DNA): TGTGCCAGCAGTCCCCAACCCCGGGACATCTATGGCTACACCTTC.

The CDR3 reads CASSIVQGLNQPQHF. DNA of the CDR3: TGTGCCAGTAGTATAGTTCAGGGTCTAAATCAGCCCCAGCATTTT. The chain carries TRBV19 and TRBJ1-5, with D maybe TRBD1 (5 bases). V was pared by 1 base and J by 4 bases, with 11 bases between. The CDR3 runs 15 residues. Germline V gene sequence: CDR1 LNHDA, CDR2 SQIVND (reference sequence).

The gene calls are TRBV19 and TRBJ1-1; the D is unclear. The CDR3 extends over 11 amino acids. CDR1 is LNHDA and CDR2 is SQIVND in the germline V gene (reference sequence). V lost 4 bases and J lost 7, with 7 bases in between. DNA for the CDR3: TGTGCCAGTAGTAGCGGGGTTGAAGCTTTCTTT. It specifies CASSSGVEAFF.

A single count supports this clone. The rearrangement joins TRBV29-1 to TRBJ1-1, with D possibly TRBD1 on 6 matching bases. This CDR3 is 17 amino acids long. The germline V and J ends were trimmed by 6 bases and 1 base, with 24 bases remaining between them. Germline loops: CDR1 SQVTM, CDR2 ANQGSEA. The CDR3 loop is CSVPHPGGAGWNTEAFF. The CDR3 DNA sequence: TGCAGCGTGCCCCACCCGGGGGGGGCTGGCTGGAACACTGAAGCTTTCTTT.

The chain employs TRBV6-5 and TRBJ2-5; TRBD2 matches 7 bases. The CDR3 is made up of 15 amino acids. V was pared by 6 bases and J by 5 bases, with 12 bases of the junction left unmatched. Germline V gene lookup returns CDR1 MNHEY and CDR2 SVGAGI. The CDR3 reads CASRPRLAPIETQYF. DNA of the CDR3: TGTGCCAGCAGACCCCGACTAGCCCCCATCGAGACCCAGTACTTC.

This rearrangement joins TRBV5-6 to TRBJ1-4; TRBD1 agrees at 9 bases. The germline gives CDR1 SGHDT, CDR2 YYEEEE. This CDR3 has 14 amino acids. Trimming at V came to 1 base and at J to 9 bases, leaving 4 bases not matched to a gene. The CDR3 DNA is TGTGCCAGCAGCTTGCCCGGACAGGGGAAAAAACTGTTTTTT. Encoded protein: CASSLPGQGKKLFF.

J is TRBJ2-5 and V is TRBV5-4; 12 nucleotides agree with TRBD2. The trim removed 4 bases at V and 2 bases at J, leaving 6 bases unmatched. There are 16 residues in the CDR3. Germline assignment: CDR1 SGHNT and CDR2 YYREEE (reference sequence). The CDR3 coding sequence is TGTGCCAGCAGCCGCAGACTAGCGGGGGCACAAGAGACCCAGTACTTC. As protein: CASSRRLAGAQETQYF.

This sequence joins TRBV27 and TRBJ2-7; 7 nucleotides align to TRBD2. The CDR3 runs to 15 residues. From germline, CDR1 is MNHEY and CDR2 SMNVEV (reference sequence). The ends lost 3 bases at V and 0 bases at J; junction bases unmatched: 5. CDR3: CASSFSRDYSYEQYF. DNA of the CDR3: TGTGCCAGCAGTTTCAGCCGGGACTACTCCTACGAGCAGTACTTC.

This chain joins TRBV14 and TRBJ1-3; 8 nucleotides align to TRBD1. After removal of 4 bases from V and 10 bases from J, the junction contained 9 bases not matched to a gene. The CDR3 runs to 14 residues. Germline V gene sequence: CDR1 SGHDN, CDR2 FVKESK. For the CDR3, the DNA is TGTGCCAGCAGCCCGTTCGGGACAGGTACTACCATATATTTT. It is translated as CASSPFGTGTTIYF. The whole variable domain, filled in from reference TRBV14 and TRBJ1-3, reads EAGVTQFPSHSVIEKGQTVTLRCDPISGHDNLYWYRRVMGKEIKFLLHFVKESKQDESGMPNNRFLAERTGGTYSTLKVQPAELEDSGVYFCASSPFGTGTTIYFGEGSWLTVV.

The J gene is TRBJ1-5, the V gene TRBV7-9, with a tentative D call TRBD1 (5 bases). V lost 2 bases and J 5 bases, leaving 7 bases between the germline ends. The CDR3 totals 13 residues. Looked up from germline, CDR1 is SEHNR and CDR2 is FQNEAQ (reference sequence). The CDR3 here is CASSLTRDQPQHF. The CDR3 DNA sequence: TGTGCCAGCAGCTTAACCAGGGATCAGCCCCAGCATTTT.

This clone showed up just a few times. V is TRBV6-4 and J is TRBJ2-1, with 12 bases aligning to TRBD2. With V trimmed by 3 bases and J by 3 bases, 0 bases remained unmatched. Germline V gene lookup returns CDR1 MRHNA and CDR2 SNTAGT. The CDR3 length is 15 residues. The CDR3 protein is CASSELAGGYNEQFF. CDR3 coding DNA: TGTGCCAGCAGTGAACTAGCGGGAGGCTACAATGAGCAGTTCTTC.

The rearrangement uses TRBV7-6 and TRBJ2-7; possible D gene TRBD2, 6 bases. V was cut by 4 bases and J by 7 bases, with 11 bases left in between. This CDR3 comprises 12 residues. Germline V gene data show CDR1 as SGHVS and CDR2 as FNYEAQ. As DNA, the CDR3 is TGTGCCAGCAGCTCCGAAAGCGGGGAGCAGTACTTC. Translating gives CASSSESGEQYF.

As regards this clone: One end of the junction is discordant with germline, which a read error may explain. V and J are TRBV5-1 and TRBJ1-1; no reliable D call. The CDR3 is 14 amino acids. Germline CDR1 is SGHRS and CDR2 is YFSETQ. The CDR3 spells CASSLGKPNAEAFF. The CDR3 bases are TGCGCCAGCAGCCTCGGGAAGCCGAACGCTGAAGCTTTCTTT.

The chain couples TRBV19 to TRBJ2-1, with no clear D. Germline V gene data show CDR1 as LNHDA and CDR2 as SQIVND (reference sequence). The CDR3 length is 14 residues. V was pared by 4 bases and J by 7 bases, with 14 bases between. CDR3: CASSTATRWNEQFF. CDR3 nucleotides: TGTGCCAGTAGTACCGCGACGCGGTGGAATGAGCAGTTCTTC.

The V call is TRBV6-1, the J call TRBJ1-3; 7 bases map to TRBD1. This CDR3 contains 14 residues. CDR1 is MNHNS and CDR2 is SASEGT in the germline V gene. With V trimmed by 5 bases and J by 4 bases, 5 bases remained unmatched. In nucleotides, the CDR3 is TGTGCCAGCAGTACGACAGGGAAGGGAAACACCATATATTTT. Translating it yields CASSTTGKGNTIYF.

V usage is TRBV5-6 and J usage is TRBJ2-1; 11 nucleotides match TRBD2. Germline CDR1 is SGHDT and CDR2 is YYEEEE. The CDR3 extends over 15 amino acids. V lost 4 bases and J lost 7; bases outside the gene matches: 7. The CDR3 spells CASSPDRTSGNEQFF. The CDR3 nucleotides read TGTGCCAGCAGCCCCGACCGGACTAGCGGGAATGAGCAGTTCTTC.

V is TRBV27 and J is TRBJ1-1, with D perhaps TRBD1 (5 bases). The CDR3 consists of 14 residues. V was shortened by 5 bases and J by 6 bases, with 16 bases between the two germline ends. CDR1 and CDR2 (germline): MNHEY, SMNVEV (reference sequence). Here the CDR3 DNA reads TGTGCCAGCAGTCCCCATCAGGGAATCGCTGAAGCTTTCTTT. Amino acid sequence: CASSPHQGIAEAFF.

V usage is TRBV15 and J usage is TRBJ2-7, with TRBD1 as a possible D gene (6 bases). CDR1 is LNHNV, CDR2 YYDKDF, per germline (reference sequence). The CDR3 consists of 15 residues. V was cut by 5 bases and J by 1 base, with 15 bases left in between. Written as DNA, the CDR3 is TGTGCCACCAGCCCACTGGGGGCTGGGTCCTACGAGCAGTACTTC. This sequence encodes CATSPLGAGSYEQYF.

The chain uses TRBV19 and TRBJ2-5; maybe TRBD2 (6 bases). The CDR3 totals 14 residues. Germline loops: CDR1 LNHDA, CDR2 SQIVND (reference sequence). The V end was cut by 7 bases, the J end by 3 bases, with 15 bases between. The CDR3 protein is CASTMGTGKETQYF. CDR3 DNA: TGTGCCAGTACCATGGGGACTGGCAAAGAGACCCAGTACTTC. Variable domain in full (rest from reference TRBV19 and TRBJ2-5): DGGITQSPKYLFRKEGQNVTLSCEQNLNHDAMYWYRQDPGQGLRLIYYSQIVNDFQKGDIAEGYSVSREKKESFPLTVTSAQKNPTAFYLCASTMGTGKETQYFGPGTRLLVL.

This clone showed up just once. This chain links TRBV6-4 with TRBJ1-5, with D possibly matching TRBD1 (5 bases). V lost 0 bases to trimming and J lost 5 bases, with 11 bases between them. Per germline, CDR1 MRHNA and CDR2 SNTAGT. The CDR3 length is 15 residues. The chain's CDR3 is CASSDSGREDQPQHF. As DNA, the CDR3 is TGTGCCAGCAGTGACTCGGGCAGGGAAGATCAGCCCCAGCATTTT.

CDR3 DNA sequence: TGTGCCAGTAGTCCTTGGACAAGCGGGACCACTGAAGCTTTCTTT. Amino acid sequence: CASSPWTSGTTEAFF. V is TRBV19 and J is TRBJ1-1, with D possibly being TRBD1 (5 bases). CDR1 and CDR2 (germline): LNHDA, SQIVND (reference sequence). The CDR3 is 15 residues long. The germline V and J ends were trimmed by 5 bases and 4 bases, with 17 bases remaining between them.

The chain has TRBV7-2 and TRBJ1-4; a possible D gene is TRBD1 (6 bases). Germline lookup yields CDR1 SGHTA and CDR2 FQGNSA. V lost 1 base and J lost 8, with 14 bases in between. The CDR3 length is 15 residues. This chain's CDR3 is CASSLGLRGEEKLFF. Written as DNA, the CDR3 is TGTGCCAGCAGCTTAGGGCTCAGGGGAGAGGAAAAACTGTTTTTT.